These 10 T cell receptor beta chains were sequenced from one sample in a study of blood T cell repertoires in COVID-19. Measured with immunoSEQ multiplex PCR; TCRdb has only the in-frame clones, and not every one. Among around 150,000 clones listed, 80% to 90% were seen once. The sequenced sample consisted of PBMCs or T cells enriched from blood (not recorded which). The receptors here all came from a man in his forties or fifties who had recovered from COVID-19.

V is TRBV6-5 and J is TRBJ1-1, with D hard to call. Trimming removed 6 bases at V and 0 bases at J, with 11 bases between. The V gene's germline CDR1 is MNHEY and CDR2 SVGAGI. The CDR3 is made up of 14 amino acids. CDR3 sequence reads: CASRRGVMNTEAFF. In nucleotides, the CDR3 is TGTGCCAGCAGGAGAGGTGTCATGAACACTGAAGCTTTCTTT.

The V gene is TRBV19, the J gene TRBJ2-2; 8 nucleotides match TRBD1. The germline V gene has CDR1 LNHDA and CDR2 SQIVND (reference sequence). After removal of 4 bases from V and 6 bases from J, the junction contained 4 bases not matched to a gene. This CDR3 is 14 amino acids long. CDR3 in amino acids: CASSRRTGPGELFF. The CDR3 DNA reads TGTGCCAGTAGTAGGCGGACAGGGCCCGGGGAGCTGTTTTTT.

This clone was counted a few times. The V call is TRBV9, the J call TRBJ1-6, with no clear D. The CDR3 sequence is 14 residues long. Germline V gives CDR1 SGDLS, CDR2 YYNGEE. The V gene lost 4 bases and the J gene lost 4 bases, with 9 bases spanning the gap. CDR3 protein: CASSREPYNSPLHF. The CDR3 DNA is TGTGCCAGCAGCCGAGAGCCGTATAATTCACCCCTCCACTTT. Using reference TRBV9 and TRBJ1-6 for the parts outside the CDR3, the full variable domain is DSGVTQTPKHLITATGQRVTLRCSPRSGDLSVYWYQQSLDQGLQFLIQYYNGEERAKGNILERFSAQQFPDLHSELNLSSLELGDSALYFCASSREPYNSPLHFGNGTRLTVT.

V gene TRBV6-5 combines with J gene TRBJ1-1; D is possibly TRBD1 (5 bases). The V gene lost 0 bases and the J gene lost 2 bases, with 7 bases spanning the gap. Germline values: CDR1 MNHEY, CDR2 SVGAGI. This CDR3 is built from 14 residues. In DNA form, the CDR3 reads TGTGCCAGCAGTTACTCCGGGACTAACACTGAAGCTTTCTTT. As protein: CASSYSGTNTEAFF.

J is TRBJ2-7 and V is TRBV18, with 7 bases matching TRBD2. The CDR3 runs 15 residues. The V and J ends lost 5 bases and 2 bases, in that order; junction bases with no gene match: 9. Germline CDR1 and CDR2: KGHSH and LQKENI. As DNA, the CDR3 is TGTGCCAGCTCATCAGGGACTAACGGCCCCTACGAGCAGTACTTC. This encodes CASSSGTNGPYEQYF.

The rearrangement joins TRBV5-5 to TRBJ2-5, with 9 bases aligning to TRBD2. The CDR3 consists of 15 residues. Germline CDR1 is SGHKS and CDR2 is YYEKEE (reference sequence). V was pared by 1 base and J by 6 bases, with 7 bases of the junction left unmatched. The CDR3: CASSLPAGGRQTQYF. The CDR3, as DNA: TGTGCCAGCAGCTTGCCGGCGGGGGGGCGCCAGACCCAGTACTTC. The full variable domain, rest sourced from reference TRBV5-5 and TRBJ2-5, is DAGVTQSPTHLIKTRGQQVTLRCSPISGHKSVSWYQQVLGQGPQFIFQYYEKEERGRGNFPDRFSARQFPNYSSELNVNALLLGDSALYLCASSLPAGGRQTQYFGPGTRLLVL.

The chain employs TRBV14 and TRBJ2-3, with D perhaps matching TRBD1 (5 bases). This CDR3 has 13 amino acids. V was pared by 1 base and J by 6 bases, with 8 bases between. Germline loops: CDR1 SGHDN, CDR2 FVKESK. The CDR3, as DNA: TGTGCCAGCAGCCAAGTAGGGGTGGATACGCAGTATTTT. Translation: CASSQVGVDTQYF.

The chain couples TRBV9 to TRBJ1-1; D unresolved. With 3 bases removed from V and 4 bases from J, the gap between germline ends came to 16 bases. This CDR3 has 15 residues. CDR1 is SGDLS, CDR2 YYNGEE, per germline. The CDR3 loop is CASSGRSRGATEAFF. The CDR3 bases are TGTGCCAGCAGCGGCCGAAGTAGAGGAGCCACTGAAGCTTTCTTT.

V is TRBV9 and J is TRBJ2-7; 8 bases agree with TRBD1. Trimming at V came to 0 bases and at J to 5 bases, leaving 4 bases not matched to a gene. The CDR3 is 14 amino acids. Germline CDR1 and CDR2: SGDLS and YYNGEE. CDR3 sequence: CASSVGTGPHEQYF. The DNA of the CDR3 is TGTGCCAGCAGCGTAGGGACAGGGCCCCACGAGCAGTACTTC.

The chain joins TRBV19 to TRBJ1-6; no clear D. The length of the CDR3 is 17 residues. Germline CDR1 LNHDA, CDR2 SQIVND (reference sequence). Trimming left V 5 bases short and J 0 bases short, with 14 bases between. As DNA, the CDR3 is TGTGCCAGTAGTCCAAAGGGAGGCAGCTCCTATAATTCACCCCTCCACTTT. Translation gives CASSPKGGSSYNSPLHF.